What follows are 29 T cell receptor beta chains derived from one specimen sequenced in a study of cytomegalovirus exposure and HLA in healthy donors. PCR primers comprised 60 Vbeta and 13 Jbeta primers. The repertoire was sequenced with immunoSEQ multiplex PCR; TCRdb's copy has only in-frame clones and lacks some. There are around 110,000 clones in the sample; approximately 70% occur only once, and 0.79% lies in the top ten. Source material: PBMCs. The receptor set was obtained from a boy aged 5-17 years in good health and CMV-seronegative.

This sequence joins TRBV5-1 and TRBJ2-5; a possible D gene is TRBD2 (5 bases). Germline loops: CDR1 SGHRS, CDR2 YFSETQ. CDR3 length: 15 residues. Trimming removed 1 base at V and 1 base at J, with 11 bases between. The CDR3 loop is CASSLSWTGQETQYF. The CDR3 bases are TGCGCCAGCAGCTTGAGTTGGACTGGCCAAGAGACCCAGTACTTC.

V gene TRBV2 combines with J gene TRBJ1-6; unclear D gene. The germline gives CDR1 SNHLY, CDR2 FYNNEI. Trimming cost V 6 bases and J 6 bases, with 6 bases left between them. The CDR3 totals 12 residues. The CDR3 protein is CASRRANSPLHF. CDR3 sequence (DNA): TGTGCCAGCAGGCGGGCTAATTCACCCCTCCACTTT.

V and J are TRBV7-2 and TRBJ1-2, with a weak D call TRBD1 (5 bases). CDR3 length: 14 residues. Germline CDR1 SGHTA, CDR2 FQGNSA. V lost 4 bases and J 2 bases, leaving 11 bases between the germline ends. This chain's CDR3 is CASSSGPGNYGYTF. CDR3 bases: TGTGCCAGCAGCTCAGGGCCAGGAAACTATGGCTACACCTTC.

The J gene is TRBJ1-4, the V gene TRBV4-3; the D gene is possibly TRBD1 (5 bases). V was pared by 0 bases and J by 10 bases, with 15 bases between. The CDR3 runs to 15 residues. Germline assignment: CDR1 LGHNA and CDR2 YSLEER. The CDR3 spells CASSQETGRGGKLFF. The CDR3, as DNA: TGCGCCAGCAGCCAAGAAACAGGTCGCGGCGGAAAACTGTTTTTT.

The rearrangement uses TRBV4-3 and TRBJ1-6; TRBD1 agrees at 9 bases. CDR1 is LGHNA and CDR2 is YSLEER in the germline V gene. Trimming removed 8 bases from V and 10 bases from J; junction bases left unmatched: 9. The CDR3 totals 14 residues. The CDR3 bases are TGCGCCAGCGGACCGGGACAGGGAAAATCACCCCTCCACTTT. This gives the protein CASGPGQGKSPLHF.

Points on this clone: Compared with germline, one end of the junction differs, possibly owing to a read error. This sample includes further DNA sequences coding for the same CDR3. The chain couples TRBV10-3 to TRBJ1-5; possibly TRBD1 for D (5 bases). The CDR3 is 13 amino acids. CDR1 is ENHRY and CDR2 is SYGVKD in the germline V gene. CDR3 DNA sequence: TGTGGGACCGGGGGAAATAGCAATCAGCCTCAGCATTTT. It specifies CGTGGNSNQPQHF.

The chain joins TRBV12-5 to TRBJ2-3, with 7 bases fitting TRBD2. CDR3 size: 18 residues. J lost 2 bases, V lost 0 bases, and 11 bases had no gene match. Germline CDR1 reads LGHNT; CDR2 reads FRNRAP. As DNA, the CDR3 is TGTGCTAGTGGTTTGGTATCGGTCCTAGCGGCCTACACAGATACGCAGTATTTT. This translates into CASGLVSVLAAYTDTQYF.

The CDR3 DNA follows: TGTGCCAGCTCCGAGGGACTAGCGGACTCCAATGAGCAGTTCTTC. Translated, it gives CASSEGLADSNEQFF. V gene TRBV18 combines with J gene TRBJ2-1, with 11 bases that match TRBD2. CDR3 length: 15 residues. With 6 bases clipped from V and 6 bases from J, the junction kept 7 bases outside the gene matches. From germline, CDR1 is KGHSH and CDR2 LQKENI.

This chain joins TRBV6-1 and TRBJ2-2; TRBD2 is a possible D gene (5 bases). CDR3 length: 14 residues. The V end was cut by 5 bases, the J end by 7 bases, with 14 bases between. The germline V gene has CDR1 MNHNS and CDR2 SASEGT. This chain's CDR3 is CASSQYGEGGELFF. The DNA for the CDR3 is TGTGCCAGCAGTCAATACGGGGAAGGCGGGGAGCTGTTTTTT.

V gene TRBV29-1 combines with J gene TRBJ2-7, with a tentative D call TRBD1 (5 bases). Per the germline V gene, CDR1 is SQVTM and CDR2 is ANQGSEA. Between the trimmed V and J ends, which lost 3 bases and 7 bases, there was a span of 7 bases. This CDR3 contains 10 residues. This chain's CDR3 is CSVDREEQYF. CDR3 DNA: TGCAGCGTTGACAGGGAAGAGCAGTACTTC.

Points on this clone: At one of its ends the junction is not consistent with the germline gene, which may arise from a read error. The rearrangement links TRBV7-3 to TRBJ1-1; D not certain. The CDR3 runs 15 residues. The germline V gene encodes CDR1 SGHTA and CDR2 FQGTGA. The CDR3 bases are TGTGCCAGCAACTTAGCGGGGATTGGGAACACTGAAGCTTTCTTT. It yields the protein CASNLAGIGNTEAFF. The whole variable domain, filled in from reference TRBV7-3 and TRBJ1-1, reads GAGVSQTPSNKVTEKGKYVELRCDPISGHTALYWYRQSLGQGPEFLIYFQGTGAADDSGLPNDRFFAVRPEGSVSTLKIQRTERGDSAVYLCASNLAGIGNTEAFFGQGTRLTVV.

The chain uses TRBV7-9 and TRBJ1-2; 11 positions agree with TRBD1. This CDR3 is 15 amino acids long. V dropped 4 bases and J dropped 6; count of bases not matched to a gene: 7. CDR1 SEHNR and CDR2 FQNEAQ come from the germline V gene (reference sequence). The CDR3, as DNA: TGTGCCAGCAGCTCCGGACAGGGGGCATTCGATGGCTACACCTTC. Translated, it gives CASSSGQGAFDGYTF.

The genes are TRBV29-1 and TRBJ1-1; D gene uncertain. This CDR3 contains 11 residues. Trimming shortened V by 8 bases and J by 4 bases, and 11 bases separated the two germline ends. Per the germline V gene, CDR1 is SQVTM and CDR2 is ANQGSEA. This chain's CDR3 is CSLNGSTEAFF. The CDR3 nucleotides read TGCAGCCTAAATGGGAGCACTGAAGCTTTCTTT.

Note on this clone: No conserved phenylalanine or tryptophan ends this CDR3, so it is likely a read error. The rearrangement joins TRBV18 to TRBJ1-5; D not resolved. The CDR3 has 17 amino acids. Looked up from germline, CDR1 is KGHSH and CDR2 is LQKENI. Between the trimmed V and J ends, which lost 1 base and 0 bases, there was a span of 13 bases. In DNA, the CDR3 is TGTGCCAGCTCACCACTGGAGCCCTCCTATAGCAATCAGCCCCAGCATGTT. This codes for CASSPLEPSYSNQPQHV.

The chain carries TRBV13 and TRBJ2-7; 8 bases are shared with TRBD1. Looked up from germline, CDR1 is PRHDT and CDR2 is FYEKMQ (reference sequence). J was trimmed by 3 bases and V by 3 bases; bases with no gene match: 1. The CDR3 contains 13 residues. The CDR3 loop is CASSLGQDYEQYF. CDR3 DNA: TGTGCCAGCAGCTTGGGACAGGACTACGAGCAGTACTTC.

The rearrangement links TRBV13 to TRBJ2-5; D not certain. The CDR3 consists of 11 residues. Germline lookup yields CDR1 PRHDT and CDR2 FYEKMQ (reference sequence). Trimming shortened V by 3 bases and J by 5 bases, and 4 bases separated the two germline ends. This CDR3 reads CASSFAETQYF. The DNA of the CDR3 is TGTGCCAGCAGCTTCGCGGAGACCCAGTACTTC.

The rearrangement links TRBV5-1 to TRBJ1-2, with unresolved D. The ends were cut back, 5 bases at V and 4 bases at J, with 9 bases in the middle. Germline V lookup: CDR1 SGHRS, CDR2 YFSETQ. The CDR3 spans 12 residues. Written as DNA, the CDR3 is TGCGCCAGCAGGGTTAACAGCTATGGCTACACCTTC. Protein product: CASRVNSYGYTF.

The chain recombines TRBV5-8 with TRBJ2-5; 8 bases align to TRBD1. The junction had 13 bases not matched to a gene; V was cut back by 4 bases and J by 5 bases. Germline V gene data show CDR1 as SGHTS and CDR2 as YDEGEE. This CDR3 contains 16 residues. CDR3 protein: CASSPGQGIGSETQYF. The DNA of the CDR3 is TGTGCCAGCAGCCCAGGACAGGGTATAGGGTCGGAGACCCAGTACTTC.

The CDR3 loop is CASSFRPGTGTHEQYF. In DNA, the CDR3 is TGTGCCAGCAGTTTCAGACCCGGGACAGGTACCCACGAGCAGTACTTC. V gene TRBV28 combines with J gene TRBJ2-7, with 8 bases fitting TRBD1. The germline V gene has CDR1 MDHEN and CDR2 SYDVKM. V shed 3 bases and J 5 bases; nucleotides not matched to a gene: 12. CDR3 length: 16 residues.

The rearrangement links TRBV13 to TRBJ2-7; the match to TRBD2 covers 13 bases. The ends lost 0 bases at V and 4 bases at J; junction bases unmatched: 9. The CDR3 length is 18 residues. Germline assignment: CDR1 PRHDT and CDR2 FYEKMQ (reference sequence). CDR3 amino acids: CASSLGLTGLAGAYEQYF. The CDR3 DNA follows: TGTGCCAGCAGCTTAGGCCTAACTGGACTAGCGGGGGCGTACGAGCAGTACTTC.

This clone was observed a single time. The rearrangement links TRBV5-4 to TRBJ2-7; TRBD2 might be the D (6 bases). The CDR3 spans 15 residues. The V and J ends lost 0 bases and 6 bases respectively, with 16 bases between them. Germline V gene sequence: CDR1 SGHNT, CDR2 YYREEE (reference sequence). The CDR3 region is CASSLERAHGGEQYF. The CDR3 DNA sequence: TGTGCCAGCAGCTTGGAGCGGGCCCACGGCGGCGAGCAGTACTTC.

This clone was seen more than once but under ten times. The chain recombines TRBV2 with TRBJ1-2; D is undetermined. There are 12 residues in the CDR3. With 6 bases removed from V and 2 bases from J, the gap between germline ends came to 7 bases. Looked up from germline, CDR1 is SNHLY and CDR2 is FYNNEI. CDR3 protein: CASRGENYGYTF. The DNA of the CDR3 is TGTGCCAGCAGAGGAGAAAACTATGGCTACACCTTC.

The chain carries TRBV9 and TRBJ1-3; D call uncertain. V was trimmed by 0 bases and J by 2 bases, leaving 12 bases between them. CDR1 and CDR2 (germline): SGDLS, YYNGEE. The CDR3 is 16 residues long. CDR3 amino acids: CASSVEVGSAGNTIYF. The CDR3 DNA reads TGTGCCAGCAGCGTAGAAGTCGGGAGCGCTGGAAACACCATATATTTT.

The chain uses TRBV6-1 and TRBJ2-1, with TRBD2 matching over 11 bases. The CDR3 is made up of 15 amino acids. V shed 6 bases, J shed 3 bases, and the junction held 4 bases outside the gene matches. Germline V lookup: CDR1 MNHNS, CDR2 SASEGT. The CDR3 DNA reads as TGTGCCAGCAGCGAACTAGCGGGAGACTACAATGAGCAGTTCTTC. This codes for CASSELAGDYNEQFF.

The rearrangement uses TRBV5-4 and TRBJ1-4; TRBD1 is a possible D gene (5 bases). CDR3 length equals 15 residues. Trimming left V 1 base short and J 1 base short, with 8 bases between. Per germline, CDR1 SGHNT and CDR2 YYREEE (reference sequence). The chain's CDR3 is CASSLIGGTNEKLFF. CDR3 DNA sequence: TGTGCCAGCAGCTTGATCGGGGGAACTAATGAAAAACTGTTTTTT.

The chain couples TRBV6-5 to TRBJ1-2, with D perhaps matching TRBD1 (5 bases). CDR3 length: 13 amino acids. Trimming took 2 bases from V and 6 from J, leaving 10 bases between them. The germline V gene has CDR1 MNHEY and CDR2 SVGAGI. The CDR3 protein is CASSYTGGDGYTF. DNA for the CDR3: TGTGCCAGCAGTTACACTGGAGGGGATGGCTACACCTTC.

The chain joins TRBV18 to TRBJ2-4, with D possibly matching TRBD2 (6 bases). CDR1 and CDR2 from the germline V gene are KGHSH and LQKENI. V was shortened by 3 bases and J by 3 bases, with 18 bases between the two germline ends. CDR3 size: 17 residues. The CDR3 nucleotides are TGTGCCAGCTCACCGGGGCACGGGACTCGGGACAAAAACATTCAGTACTTC. Its translation: CASSPGHGTRDKNIQYF.

The chain employs TRBV25-1 and TRBJ2-3, with 10 positions matching TRBD2. The CDR3 spans 15 residues. The trim removed 7 bases at V and 5 bases at J, leaving 9 bases unmatched. Per the germline V gene, CDR1 is MGHDK and CDR2 is SYGVNS. CDR3 nucleotide sequence: TGTGCCAGCACGGTGCTAGCGGGAGATGAAGATACGCAGTATTTT. It translates to CASTVLAGDEDTQYF.

The sample holds a few counts of this clone. The chain combines TRBV7-9 with TRBJ1-4; the D is unclear. The CDR3 consists of 13 residues. The germline V gene has CDR1 SEHNR and CDR2 FQNEAQ (reference sequence). The V end lost 1 base, the J end lost 7 bases, and 7 bases lay between the germline ends. The CDR3 coding sequence is TGTGCCAGCAGCTTAGGACCGGGTGAAAAACTGTTTTTT. Translating gives CASSLGPGEKLFF.